Presented here are 15 T cell receptor beta chains from one specimen sequenced in a study of Ad26.COV2.S vaccination and SARS-CoV-2 variants. This sample's treatment: around 19 received Ad26.COV2.S at low or high dose, single or two shots; 5 received placebo; per-sample allocation not given. Collection of the samples took place on day 63 after the first injection of vaccine or placebo. Method: immunoSEQ multiplex PCR; TCRdb's copy keeps in-frame clones and lacks some. The sample lists hundreds of thousands of clones, 80% to 95% occurring once. Sequences were derived from peripheral blood, sampled in a trial of Ad26.COV2.S vaccine versus placebo. Every receptor here comes from a person between 18 and 65 years old who received the Ad26.COV2.S COVID-19 vaccine or a placebo.

This clone was picked up a small number of times. The gene calls are TRBV10-3 and TRBJ2-7; D is ambiguous. V lost 3 bases to trimming and J lost 2 bases, with 5 bases between them. CDR3 length: 12 amino acids. The germline CDR1 and CDR2 sequences are ENHRY and SYGVKD. CDR3 amino acids: CAISDVTYEQYF. CDR3 nucleotide sequence: TGTGCCATCAGTGATGTCACCTACGAGCAGTACTTC.

Details on this clone: The same CDR3 arises from other DNA sequences in this sample as well. This chain links TRBV18 with TRBJ2-1; the match to TRBD2 covers 13 bases. V shed 1 base, J shed 3 bases, and the junction held 0 bases outside the gene matches. CDR1 and CDR2 from the germline V gene are KGHSH and LQKENI. The CDR3 has 16 residues. CDR3 amino acids: CASSPRTSGSYNEQFF. The CDR3 region has the DNA TGTGCCAGCTCACCACGGACTAGCGGGAGCTACAATGAGCAGTTCTTC.

The genes are TRBV7-9 and TRBJ2-7; TRBD2 is a possible D gene (6 bases). CDR3 length: 11 residues. Germline V gene data show CDR1 as SEHNR and CDR2 as FQNEAQ (reference sequence). The CDR3 sequence: CAGGGPNEQYF. DNA of the CDR3: TGTGCGGGAGGCGGTCCCAACGAGCAGTACTTC.

The chain combines TRBV7-9 with TRBJ2-1, with D hard to call. This CDR3 has 13 residues. V gave up 5 bases and J gave up 8 bases, with 13 bases separating them. Looked up from germline, CDR1 is SEHNR and CDR2 is FQNEAQ (reference sequence). This CDR3 reads CASSIYGFDEQFF. The CDR3, as DNA: TGTGCCAGCAGCATATATGGGTTCGATGAGCAGTTCTTC.

The CDR3, as DNA: TGTGCCAGCAGGACTTACAGGGACCACGAGCAGTACTTC. Translated: CASRTYRDHEQYF. The chain links TRBV5-4 to TRBJ2-7; weak D call: TRBD1 (6 bases). The CDR3 totals 13 residues. V was shortened by 5 bases and J by 5 bases, with 14 bases between the two germline ends. Germline V lookup: CDR1 SGHNT, CDR2 YYREEE (reference sequence). The full variable domain, completed using reference TRBV5-4 and TRBJ2-7, is ETGVTQSPTHLIKTRGQQVTLRCSSQSGHNTVSWYQQALGQGPQFIFQYYREEENGRGNFPPRFSGLQFPNYSSELNVNALELDDSALYLCASRTYRDHEQYFGPGTRLTVT.

This clone was recorded only once. The gene calls are TRBV20-1 and TRBJ2-7; TRBD2 agrees at 14 bases. This CDR3 region has 17 residues. The V gene's germline CDR1 is DFQATT and CDR2 SNEGSKA (reference sequence). V was clipped by 3 bases and J by 0 bases; unmatched bases: 7. The CDR3 nucleotides are TGCAGTGCTAGTTCCGGGACTAGCGGGAGAACCTCCTACGAGCAGTACTTC. It is translated as CSASSGTSGRTSYEQYF.

The J gene is TRBJ1-6, the V gene TRBV5-1; D call uncertain. Trimming shortened V by 2 bases and J by 6 bases, and 15 bases separated the two germline ends. CDR1 and CDR2 (germline): SGHRS, YFSETQ. This CDR3 has 16 amino acids. The CDR3 spells CASSLEPGGGNSPLHF. For the CDR3, the DNA is TGCGCCAGCAGCTTAGAGCCCGGAGGCGGTAATTCACCCCTCCACTTT.

The CDR3 DNA reads as TGTGCTAGTGGCCCTGGGGTGACCTACGAGCAGTACTTC. Translated: CASGPGVTYEQYF. This chain joins TRBV12-5 and TRBJ2-7, with no clear D. Germline V gene sequence: CDR1 LGHNT, CDR2 FRNRAP. The CDR3 totals 13 residues. Trimming stripped 6 bases from V and 2 bases from J, with 11 bases between.

This clone was observed a handful of times. The chain links TRBV7-2 to TRBJ1-1; D uncertain. CDR3 size: 14 residues. Trimming took off 2 bases at V and 1 base at J, with 8 bases between the two ends. Germline V gene data show CDR1 as SGHTA and CDR2 as FQGNSA. This chain's CDR3 is CASSLMQGNTEAFF. The CDR3 bases are TGTGCCAGCAGCTTAATGCAAGGGAACACTGAAGCTTTCTTT.

The chain joins TRBV6-2 or TRBV6-3 to TRBJ1-5; TRBD1 is a possible D gene (5 bases). The CDR3 spans 16 residues. Trimming removed 2 bases from V and 6 bases from J, with 17 bases in between. Germline V gives CDR1 MNHEY, CDR2 SVGEGT. CDR3: CASSYTSFRDRQPQHF. CDR3 coding DNA: TGTGCCAGCAGTTACACGTCCTTCAGGGACCGTCAGCCCCAGCATTTT.

The V call is TRBV4-3, the J call TRBJ1-2; D uncertain. Deletions cut 0 bases from V and 10 bases from J, with 15 bases between. The length of the CDR3 is 14 residues. The V gene's germline CDR1 is LGHNA and CDR2 YSLEER. Here the CDR3 DNA reads TGCGCCAGCAGCCAAGAAGGACCGTTAGCGGTCTACACCTTC. This codes for CASSQEGPLAVYTF.

This rearrangement joins TRBV9 to TRBJ1-1; D may be TRBD1 (6 bases). This CDR3 region has 15 residues. Per the germline V gene, CDR1 is SGDLS and CDR2 is YYNGEE. V lost 0 bases and J lost 3, with 12 bases in between. The CDR3 DNA reads as TGTGCCAGCAGCGTAGCTTGGGGGGCGGACACTGAAGCTTTCTTT. Translation: CASSVAWGADTEAFF. Together with reference TRBV9 and TRBJ1-1, the CDR3 gives the full variable domain: DSGVTQTPKHLITATGQRVTLRCSPRSGDLSVYWYQQSLDQGLQFLIQYYNGEERAKGNILERFSAQQFPDLHSELNLSSLELGDSALYFCASSVAWGADTEAFFGQGTRLTVV.

This clone was counted a single time. This chain connects TRBV28 to TRBJ1-6, with D hard to call. The germline CDR1 and CDR2 sequences are MDHEN and SYDVKM. V lost 7 bases to trimming and J lost 0 bases, with 4 bases between them. The CDR3 extends over 13 amino acids. The CDR3 here is CASMVSYNSPLHF. In nucleotides, the CDR3 is TGTGCCAGCATGGTCTCCTATAATTCACCCCTCCACTTT.

The chain has TRBV28 and TRBJ2-1; D remains ambiguous. The germline V and J ends were trimmed by 6 bases and 4 bases, with 10 bases remaining between them. Looked up from germline, CDR1 is MDHEN and CDR2 is SYDVKM. CDR3 length equals 13 residues. CDR3 coding DNA: TGTGCCAGCAGACCCTACACTTACAATGAGCAGTTCTTC. The encoded protein is CASRPYTYNEQFF.

A word on this clone: Additional DNA sequences in this sample encode the identical CDR3. The V gene is TRBV5-1, the J gene TRBJ2-7; 10 bases line up with TRBD1. After removal of 4 bases from V and 4 bases from J, the junction contained 5 bases not matched to a gene. This CDR3 contains 14 residues. Germline lookup yields CDR1 SGHRS and CDR2 YFSETQ. CDR3 bases: TGCGCCAGCAGCCCGGGACAGGGGCTGTACGAGCAGTACTTC. The encoded protein is CASSPGQGLYEQYF.